This T cell receptor (beta chain) was obtained from a study of regulatory T cells in long-lasting Graves disease. Between the trimmed V and J ends, which lost 0 bases and 8 bases, there was a span of 5 bases. The CDR3 extends over 12 amino acids. In germline, CDR1 is LGHDT, CDR2 YNNKEL (reference sequence). To make TCR beta libraries, researchers used iRepertoire HTBI primers and Arm-PCR of CDR3 regions. TCRdb used MiXCR to reprocess the multiplex PCR reads, holding one entry per CDR3 protein. Of 300,000 to 400,000 distinct CDR3 sequences in the sample, around a sixth are singletons; the top ten hold 22%. This clonotype was counted ten times or more. The time point is: newly diagnosed GD, antithyroid drugs for less than 3 months. Scientists built the TCR library using RNA that was extracted from PBMCs.

The chain is built from TRBV3-1 and TRBJ2-1; D is unclear. The receptor's source is a female donor with Graves disease. Sequenced material: peripheral blood mononuclear cells (PBMCs), taken at new diagnosis, from a patient treated with antithyroid drugs. The CDR3 region has the DNA TGTGCCAGCAGCCAAGAACCCCATGAGCAGTTCTTC. It yields the protein CASSQEPHEQFF.